Listed below are T cell receptor beta chains from one sample, sequenced in a study of cytomegalovirus exposure and HLA in healthy donors. The assay was immunoSEQ multiplex PCR, and TCRdb's table has in-frame clones only and misses some. The repertoire holds around 160,000 clones, with over 60% as singletons. The sample consisted of PBMCs. Receptors were obtained from a man aged 50 or older in good health and CMV-seropositive. Each CDR3 is given with its conserved first and last residue. D genes are given only for firm matches. Clone size is shown for a subset of rows, as once, few, many or a class of expanded clone.

abundance	v_gene	j_gene	d_gene	CDR3nt	CDR3aa
NA	TRBV6-5	TRBJ2-5	NA	TGTGCCAGCAGACCCGCACGGGGGAACCAAGAGACCCAGTACTTC	CASRPARGNQETQYF
NA	TRBV7-2	TRBJ2-7	NA	TGTGCCAGCAGCTTATGGGAGAACTACGAGCAGTACTTC	CASSLWENYEQYF
once	TRBV29-1	TRBJ2-5	NA	TGCAGCGCACTTCTAAGAGGGCGGGGATACCAAGAGACCCAGTACTTC	CSALLRGRGYQETQYF
NA	TRBV18	TRBJ2-1	NA	TGTGCCAGCTCACCACCGGGGGGGGCAGAGTCCTACAATGAGCAGTTCTTC	CASSPPGGAESYNEQFF
NA	TRBV11-1	TRBJ2-1	NA	TGTGCCAGCAGCTTGGAGTATGGCCCCGGCAATGAGCAGTTCTTC	CASSLEYGPGNEQFF
NA	TRBV5-4	TRBJ1-5	NA	TGTGCCACCGCGCGCGGGCCGAATCAGCCCCAGCATTTT	CATARGPNQPQHF
NA	TRBV29-1	TRBJ2-6	NA	TGCATTGCAGGGGATGGGGCCAACGTCCTGACTTTC	CIAGDGANVLTF
NA	TRBV14	TRBJ2-2	TRBD1	TGTGCCAGCAGCCCTAGACAGGGGGCCTCCGGGGAGCTGTTTTTT	CASSPRQGASGELFF
once	TRBV5-6	TRBJ2-1	NA	TGTGCCAGCAGCTTCGCAGGTCGTGAGCAGTTCTTC	CASSFAGREQFF
NA	TRBV14	TRBJ2-7	TRBD1	TGTGCCAGCAGCCGTTGGGGACAGTCCTACGAGCAGTACTTC	CASSRWGQSYEQYF
NA	TRBV27	TRBJ2-7	NA	TGTGCCAGCAGTTTAGGGACACCCTCCCGCGGGCAGTACTTC	CASSLGTPSRGQYF
NA	TRBV2	TRBJ1-2	TRBD1	TGTGCCAGCTTGGGACAGGCTTTCTATGGCTACACCTTC	CASLGQAFYGYTF
NA	TRBV7-9	TRBJ1-3	TRBD1	TGTGCCACCATACCGGACAGGGCCGGAAACACCATATATTTT	CATIPDRAGNTIYF
few	TRBV28	TRBJ1-4	NA	TGTGCCAGCAGTGCCCCAGGGGCAACTAATGAAAAACTGTTTTTT	CASSAPGATNEKLFF
NA	TRBV18	TRBJ1-4	NA	TGTGCCAGCTCACCCGCGGGGGGCGGTGAAAAACTGTTTTTT	CASSPAGGGEKLFF
NA	TRBV27	TRBJ2-2	NA	TGTGCCAGCAGTCCCTTTAACACCGGGGAGCTGTTTTTT	CASSPFNTGELFF
NA	TRBV5-1	TRBJ1-1	NA	TGCGCCAGCCGTCTAGGGGGGGCGGCGAACACTGAAGCTTTCTTT	CASRLGGAANTEAFF
NA	TRBV14	TRBJ1-2	NA	TGTGCCAGCAGCCAAGATATGGGGACTTGGGGCTACACCTTC	CASSQDMGTWGYTF
NA	TRBV19	TRBJ2-3	NA	TGTGCCAGTAGTATGATCCCGGGCACAGATACGCAGTATTTT	CASSMIPGTDTQYF
NA	TRBV7-9	TRBJ1-1	NA	TGTGCCAGCAGTGCAGACGGTAGGGGAAACACTGAAGCTTTCTTT	CASSADGRGNTEAFF
NA	TRBV28	TRBJ2-2	NA	TGTGCCAGCAGCGAGACCGGGGAGCTGTTTTTT	CASSETGELFF
few	TRBV7-6	TRBJ2-5	NA	TGTGCCAGCAGCTTAAGCCTTCGGGACCAGTACTTC	CASSLSLRDQYF
NA	TRBV7-3	TRBJ2-3	TRBD2	TGTGCCAGCAGCTACTTAGCGGGGGGCCGCACAGATACGCAGTATTTT	CASSYLAGGRTDTQYF
NA	TRBV4-1	TRBJ2-1	NA	TGCGCCAGCAGCCCGGAGAGTGGGTATGAGCAGTTCTTC	CASSPESGYEQFF
few	TRBV28	TRBJ1-2	NA	TGTGCCAGCAGTTTAAGGAGTGGAGGTTTCTATGGCTACACCTTC	CASSLRSGGFYGYTF
NA	TRBV21-1	TRBJ2-3	NA	TGTGCCAGCAGCAAACGTGGGGGGAATACAGATACGCAGTATTTT	CASSKRGGNTDTQYF
NA	TRBV19	TRBJ2-2	NA	TGTGCCAGTAGTTTTAGGAACACCGGGGAGCTGTTTTTT	CASSFRNTGELFF
NA	TRBV28	TRBJ1-1	NA	TGTGCCAGCAGTTTAACCCGGACAAGTAACACTGAAGCTTTCTTT	CASSLTRTSNTEAFF
NA	TRBV7-3	TRBJ2-7	NA	TGTGCCAGCAGCTTAAGAGTCGGCGGTGGCGGGAATTACTACGAGCAGTACTTC	CASSLRVGGGGNYYEQYF
NA	TRBV9	TRBJ1-4	NA	TGTGCCAGCAGCGCCAGACAGGATGAAAAACTGTTTTTT	CASSARQDEKLFF
NA	TRBV7-9	TRBJ2-2	TRBD1	TGTGCCAGCAGCGGATCACAGGGGGCTGGCACCGGGGAGCTGTTTTTT	CASSGSQGAGTGELFF
NA	TRBV13	TRBJ2-2	TRBD2	TGTGCCAGCAGCCCTTTAGCGGGGCTCGGGGAGCTGTTTTTT	CASSPLAGLGELFF
NA	TRBV6-6	TRBJ1-5	NA	TGTGCCAGCAGTTACTCGCGTAGGGAGAGCAATCAGCCCCAGCATTTT	CASSYSRRESNQPQHF
NA	TRBV30	TRBJ1-5	TRBD1	TGTGCCTGGAGTGTAAGGGACAGGGACTTTGAGCCCCAGCATTTT	CAWSVRDRDFEPQHF
NA	TRBV5-6	TRBJ2-4	TRBD1	TGTGCCAGCAGCCCGGGACAGGGGCTTAACATTCAGTACTTC	CASSPGQGLNIQYF
few	TRBV7-2	TRBJ1-3	TRBD1	TGTGCCAGCAGCCAAGGACAGGCAAGCTCTGGAAACACCATATATTTT	CASSQGQASSGNTIYF
NA	TRBV5-4	TRBJ1-1	TRBD1	TGTGCCAGCAGCGCCGACAGGGGAGCGTACACTGAAGCTTTCTTT	CASSADRGAYTEAFF
NA	TRBV6-1	TRBJ2-1	NA	TGTGCCAGCAGTGCTCCCTACCTCCGTTACAATGAGCAGTTCTTC	CASSAPYLRYNEQFF
NA	TRBV19	TRBJ1-5	TRBD1	TGTGCCAGTAGAAAGGGACCGAACCGGGACAGGGTAAACCAGCCCCAGCATTTT	CASRKGPNRDRVNQPQHF
NA	TRBV7-2	TRBJ2-7	TRBD2	TGTGCCAGCAGCTTAAACGGGGGGGGCAGGTACGAGCAGTACTTC	CASSLNGGGRYEQYF
NA	TRBV5-5	TRBJ1-2	NA	TGTGCCAGCCTGCCCGCGGGGAACAACTATGGCTACACCTTC	CASLPAGNNYGYTF
NA	TRBV6-1	TRBJ2-5	TRBD1	TGTGCCAGCAGTGGGGGGACAGGGCTAGGGGAGACCCAGTACTTC	CASSGGTGLGETQYF
NA	TRBV4-1	TRBJ1-4	TRBD1	TGCGCCAGCAGCCATCCCCTGACAGGGGTCGAAAAACTGTTTTTT	CASSHPLTGVEKLFF
NA	TRBV20-1	TRBJ2-1	NA	TGCAGTGCGCGGCACAGGCGTGGGCAGTTCTTC	CSARHRRGQFF
NA	TRBV6-5	TRBJ1-6	NA	TGTGCCAGCAGTTTTAAACGAAGGGGTGGGAATTCACCCCTCCACTTT	CASSFKRRGGNSPLHF
once	TRBV6-5	TRBJ2-2	TRBD2	TGTGCCAGCAGTTACTCTCGGGGAGGGGCCGGGGAGCTGTTTTTT	CASSYSRGGAGELFF
NA	TRBV5-4	TRBJ2-2	NA	TGTGCCAGCAGCCTGGGAGTTACCGGGGAGCTGTTTTTT	CASSLGVTGELFF
NA	TRBV5-1	TRBJ2-2	TRBD2	TGCGCCAGCAGCCTAAGACTAGCGGGGGACCCCGGGGAGCTGTTTTTT	CASSLRLAGDPGELFF
NA	TRBV10-2	TRBJ1-2	NA	TGCGCCAGCGCGCGCAATCCTGGCTATGGCTACACCTTC	CASARNPGYGYTF
NA	TRBV28	TRBJ1-1	NA	TGTGCCAGCAGCCATGGCGCGGGGCCAACTGAAGCTTTCTTT	CASSHGAGPTEAFF
NA	TRBV5-1	TRBJ2-3	NA	TGCGCCAGCCAGACAGGCACAGATACGCAGTATTTT	CASQTGTDTQYF
NA	TRBV5-5	TRBJ1-6	NA	TGTGCCAGCAGCCTACGAGGGTTAACTGGGGATGGATCACCCCTCCACTTT	CASSLRGLTGDGSPLHF
NA	TRBV7-6	TRBJ2-7	NA	TGTGCCAGCAGCTTACTTGACGCCACAGATCCCTACGAGCAGTACTTC	CASSLLDATDPYEQYF
few	TRBV6-4	TRBJ2-6	NA	TGTGCCAGCAGTGAATCGTCCCCGGGTACCGGGGCCAACGTCCTGACTTTC	CASSESSPGTGANVLTF
NA	TRBV5-4	TRBJ2-5	NA	TGTGCCAGCAGCGGGGGGGGGCAGAAAGAGACCCAGTACTTC	CASSGGGQKETQYF
NA	TRBV5-6	TRBJ1-1	NA	TGTGCCAGCAGCTATGGTACAGGGCCCACTGAAGCTTTCTTT	CASSYGTGPTEAFF